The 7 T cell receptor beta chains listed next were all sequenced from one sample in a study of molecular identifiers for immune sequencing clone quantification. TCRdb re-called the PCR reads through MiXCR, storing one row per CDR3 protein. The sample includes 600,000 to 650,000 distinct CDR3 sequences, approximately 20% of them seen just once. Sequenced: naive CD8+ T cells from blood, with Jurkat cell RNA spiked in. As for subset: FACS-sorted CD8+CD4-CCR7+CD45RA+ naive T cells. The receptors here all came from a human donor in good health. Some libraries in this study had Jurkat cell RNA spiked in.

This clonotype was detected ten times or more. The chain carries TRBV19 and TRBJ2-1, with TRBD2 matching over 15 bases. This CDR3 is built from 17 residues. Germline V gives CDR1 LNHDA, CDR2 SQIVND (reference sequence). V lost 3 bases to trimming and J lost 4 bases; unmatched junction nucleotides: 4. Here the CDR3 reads CASSIGLAGGPYNEQFF. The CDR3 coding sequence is TGTGCCAGTAGTATCGGACTAGCGGGAGGGCCGTACAATGAGCAGTTCTTC. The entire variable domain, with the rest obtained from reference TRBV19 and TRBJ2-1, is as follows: DGGITQSPKYLFRKEGQNVTLSCEQNLNHDAMYWYRQDPGQGLRLIYYSQIVNDFQKGDIAEGYSVSREKKESFPLTVTSAQKNPTAFYLCASSIGLAGGPYNEQFFGPGTRLTVL.

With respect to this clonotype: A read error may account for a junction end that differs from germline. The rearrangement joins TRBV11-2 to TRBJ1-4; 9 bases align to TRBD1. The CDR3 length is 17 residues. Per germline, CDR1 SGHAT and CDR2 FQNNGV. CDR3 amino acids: CASSLGFLGQGDERLFF. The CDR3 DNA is TGTGCCAGCAGCTTAGGGTTCTTGGGACAGGGCGATGAAAGACTGTTTTTT.

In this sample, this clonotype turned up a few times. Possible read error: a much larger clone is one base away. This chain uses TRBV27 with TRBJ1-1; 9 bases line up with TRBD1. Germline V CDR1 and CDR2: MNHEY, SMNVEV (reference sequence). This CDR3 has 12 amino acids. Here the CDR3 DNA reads TGTGCCAGCAGGGACAGGGGCACTAAAGCTTTCTTT. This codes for CASRDRGTKAFF.

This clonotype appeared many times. The CDR3 DNA follows: TGTGCCAGCAGTTTATACAGCCCCTATGGCTACACCTTC. Residues: CASSLYSPYGYTF. The chain uses TRBV12-3 or TRBV12-4 and TRBJ1-2; D remains unclear. Trimming left V 2 bases short and J 4 bases short, with 8 bases between. The CDR3 is 13 amino acids.

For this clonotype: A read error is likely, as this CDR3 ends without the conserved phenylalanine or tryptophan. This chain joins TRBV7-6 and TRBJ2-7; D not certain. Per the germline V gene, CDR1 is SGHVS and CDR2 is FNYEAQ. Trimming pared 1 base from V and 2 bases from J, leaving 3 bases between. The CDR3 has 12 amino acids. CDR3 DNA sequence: TGTGCCAGCAGCTTAGTCCCCTACGAGCAGTACTCC. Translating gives CASSLVPYEQYS.

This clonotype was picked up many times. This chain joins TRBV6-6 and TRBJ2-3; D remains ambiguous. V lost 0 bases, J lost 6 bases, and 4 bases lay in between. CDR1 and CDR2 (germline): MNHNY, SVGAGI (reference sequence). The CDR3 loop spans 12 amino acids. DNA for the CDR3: TGTGCCAGCAGTTACTCGAAGGATACGCAGTATTTT. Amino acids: CASSYSKDTQYF.

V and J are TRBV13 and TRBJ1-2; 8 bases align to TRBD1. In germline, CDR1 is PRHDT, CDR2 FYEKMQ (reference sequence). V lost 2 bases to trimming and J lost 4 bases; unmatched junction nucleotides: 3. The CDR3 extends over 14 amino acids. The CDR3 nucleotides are TGTGCCAGCAGCTTACAGGACAGGGCCTATGGCTACACCTTC. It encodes CASSLQDRAYGYTF.